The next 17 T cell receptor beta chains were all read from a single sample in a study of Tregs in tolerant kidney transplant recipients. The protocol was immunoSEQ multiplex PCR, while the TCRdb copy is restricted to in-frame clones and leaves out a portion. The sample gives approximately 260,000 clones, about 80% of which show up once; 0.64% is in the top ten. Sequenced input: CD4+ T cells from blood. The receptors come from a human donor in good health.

The CDR3 DNA sequence: TGTGCCAGCTCCAGGGGGGTGGGAGAGACCCAGTACTTC. The encoded protein is CASSRGVGETQYF. The gene calls are TRBV7-9 and TRBJ2-5; D is possibly TRBD1 (7 bases). Trimming removed 8 bases at V and 4 bases at J, with 14 bases between. Germline lookup yields CDR1 SEHNR and CDR2 FQNEAQ (reference sequence). The CDR3 runs 13 residues.

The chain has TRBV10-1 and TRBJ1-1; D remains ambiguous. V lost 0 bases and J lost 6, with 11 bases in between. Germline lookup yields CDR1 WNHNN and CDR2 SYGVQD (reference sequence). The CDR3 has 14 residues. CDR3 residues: CASSESIGEAEAFF. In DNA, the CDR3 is TGCGCCAGCAGTGAGTCTATTGGGGAAGCTGAAGCTTTCTTT.

The CDR3 loop is CASSINRDIHGYTF. The CDR3 nucleotides read TGTGCCAGTAGTATTAACAGGGATATCCATGGCTACACCTTC. The V gene is TRBV19, the J gene TRBJ1-2, with D maybe TRBD1 (6 bases). The CDR3 has 14 amino acids. The germline V gene encodes CDR1 LNHDA and CDR2 SQIVND (reference sequence). The germline V and J ends were trimmed by 3 bases and 6 bases, with 14 bases remaining between them.

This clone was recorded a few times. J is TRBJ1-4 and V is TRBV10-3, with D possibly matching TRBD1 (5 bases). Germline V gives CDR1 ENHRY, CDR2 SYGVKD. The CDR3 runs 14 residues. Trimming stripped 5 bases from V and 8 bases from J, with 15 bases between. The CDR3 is CAISRQGEGEKLFF. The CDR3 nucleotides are TGTGCCATCAGTCGGCAGGGAGAAGGGGAAAAACTGTTTTTT.

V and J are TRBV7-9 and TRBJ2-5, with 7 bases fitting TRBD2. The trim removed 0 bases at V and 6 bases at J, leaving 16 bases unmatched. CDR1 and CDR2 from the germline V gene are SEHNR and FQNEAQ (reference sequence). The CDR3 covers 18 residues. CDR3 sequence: CASSLAKRSGQGGKTQYF. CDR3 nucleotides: TGTGCCAGCAGCTTAGCAAAGCGTTCGGGGCAGGGAGGGAAGACCCAGTACTTC. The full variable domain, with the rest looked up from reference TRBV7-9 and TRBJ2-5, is DTGVSQNPRHKITKRGQNVTFRCDPISEHNRLYWYRQTLGQGPEFLTYFQNEAQLEKSRLLSDRFSAERPKGSFSTLEIQRTEQGDSAMYLCASSLAKRSGQGGKTQYFGPGTRLLVL.

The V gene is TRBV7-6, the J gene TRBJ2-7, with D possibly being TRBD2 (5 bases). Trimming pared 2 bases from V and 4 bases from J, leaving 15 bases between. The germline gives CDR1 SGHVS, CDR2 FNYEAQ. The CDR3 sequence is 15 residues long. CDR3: CASSLNTGGSYEQYF. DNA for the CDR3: TGTGCCAGCAGCTTAAACACCGGCGGGTCTTACGAGCAGTACTTC.

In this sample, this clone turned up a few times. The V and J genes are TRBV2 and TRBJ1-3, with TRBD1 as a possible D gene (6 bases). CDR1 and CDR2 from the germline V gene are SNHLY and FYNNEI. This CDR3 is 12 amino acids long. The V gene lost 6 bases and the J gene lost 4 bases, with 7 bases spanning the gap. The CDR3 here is CASSGQGNTIYF. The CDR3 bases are TGTGCCAGCAGCGGACAGGGAAACACCATATATTTT.

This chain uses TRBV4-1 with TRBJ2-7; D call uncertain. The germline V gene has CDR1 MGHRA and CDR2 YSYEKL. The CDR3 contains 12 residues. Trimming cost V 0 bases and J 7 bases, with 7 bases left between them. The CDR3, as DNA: TGCGCCAGCAGCCAAGATATGAGGGAGCAGTACTTC. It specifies CASSQDMREQYF.

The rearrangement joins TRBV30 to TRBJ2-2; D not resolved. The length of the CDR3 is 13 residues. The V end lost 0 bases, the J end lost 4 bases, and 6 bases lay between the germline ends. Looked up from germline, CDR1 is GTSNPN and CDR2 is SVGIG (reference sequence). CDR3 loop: CAWSVIPTGELFF. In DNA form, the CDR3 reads TGTGCCTGGAGTGTCATCCCCACCGGGGAGCTGTTTTTT. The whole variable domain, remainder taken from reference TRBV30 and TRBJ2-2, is SQTIHQWPATLVQPVGSPLSLECTVEGTSNPNLYWYRQAAGRGLQLLFYSVGIGQISSEVPQNLSASRPQDRQFILSSKKLLLSDSGFYLCAWSVIPTGELFFGEGSRLTVL.

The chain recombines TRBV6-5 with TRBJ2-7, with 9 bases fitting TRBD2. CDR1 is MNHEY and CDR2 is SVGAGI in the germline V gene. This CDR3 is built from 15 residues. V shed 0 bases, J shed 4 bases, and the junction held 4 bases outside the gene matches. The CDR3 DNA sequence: TGTGCCAGCAGTTACTCTAGCGGGAGTTTATACGAGCAGTACTTC. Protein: CASSYSSGSLYEQYF.

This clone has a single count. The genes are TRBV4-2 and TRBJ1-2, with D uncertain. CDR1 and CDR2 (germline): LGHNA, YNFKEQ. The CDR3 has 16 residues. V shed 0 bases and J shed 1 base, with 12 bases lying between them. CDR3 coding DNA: TGTGCCAGCAGCCAAGATTCGGCCAGTAATAACTATGGCTACACCTTC. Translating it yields CASSQDSASNNYGYTF.

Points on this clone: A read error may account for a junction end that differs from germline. The CDR3 coding sequence is TGTGCCAGCAATTACTCGAGTAGAGCGCTCTACAATGAGCAGTTCTTC. This encodes CASNYSSRALYNEQFF. The rearrangement uses TRBV6-5 and TRBJ2-1, with D hard to call. The germline V gene encodes CDR1 MNHEY and CDR2 SVGAGI. The CDR3 totals 16 residues.

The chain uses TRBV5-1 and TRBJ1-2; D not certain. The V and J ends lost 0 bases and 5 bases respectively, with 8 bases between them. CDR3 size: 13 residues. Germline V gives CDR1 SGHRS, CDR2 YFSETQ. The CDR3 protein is CASSLGGDYGYTF. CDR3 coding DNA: TGCGCCAGCAGCTTGGGCGGGGATTATGGCTACACCTTC.

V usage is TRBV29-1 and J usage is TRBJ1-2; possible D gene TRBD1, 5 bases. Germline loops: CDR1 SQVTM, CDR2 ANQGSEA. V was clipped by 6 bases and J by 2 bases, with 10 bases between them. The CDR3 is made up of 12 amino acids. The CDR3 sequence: CSVRDWNYGYTF. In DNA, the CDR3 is TGCAGCGTAAGGGACTGGAACTATGGCTACACCTTC.

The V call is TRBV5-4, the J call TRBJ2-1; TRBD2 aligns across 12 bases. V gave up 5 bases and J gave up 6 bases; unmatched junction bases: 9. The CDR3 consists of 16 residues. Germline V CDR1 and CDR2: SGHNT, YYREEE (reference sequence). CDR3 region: CASRRLTSGSLNEQFF. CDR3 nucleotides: TGTGCCAGCAGGCGGCTGACTAGCGGGAGTCTCAATGAGCAGTTCTTC.

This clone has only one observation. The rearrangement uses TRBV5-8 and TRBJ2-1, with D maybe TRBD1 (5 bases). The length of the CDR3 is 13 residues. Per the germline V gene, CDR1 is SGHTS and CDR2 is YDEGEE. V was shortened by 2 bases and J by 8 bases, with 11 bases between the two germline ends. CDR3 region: CASSFIRGDEQFF. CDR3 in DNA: TGTGCCAGCAGCTTCATTAGGGGCGATGAGCAGTTCTTC.

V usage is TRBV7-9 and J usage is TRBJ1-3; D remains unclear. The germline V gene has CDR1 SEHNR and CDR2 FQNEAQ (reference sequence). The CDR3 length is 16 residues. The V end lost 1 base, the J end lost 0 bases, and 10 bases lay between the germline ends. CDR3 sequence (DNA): TGTGCCAGCAGCTTAGTATTACCGGTCTCTGGAAACACCATATATTTT. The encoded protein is CASSLVLPVSGNTIYF.